The T cell receptor beta chain described here comes from a study of blood T cells in healthy people across ages. CDR1 SEHNR and CDR2 FQNEAQ come from the germline V gene (reference sequence). The germline V and J ends were trimmed by 5 bases and 7 bases, with 11 bases remaining between them. The CDR3 extends over 13 amino acids. About 10 milliliters of peripheral blood were drawn from each donor. Total RNA, at least 6 micrograms per sample, was extracted from PBMCs. Study-wide points: Estimates of diversity drawn from one million T cells were considered underestimates.

Note on this clonotype: The antigen is unknown.

Next came a second PCR, run for about 6 to 12 cycles, which used a sample-barcoded 5' primer along with a J-beta primer mix. Each cDNA molecule was tagged by a template-switch adaptor with 12 random nucleotides. TCRdb ran MiXCR on the 5' RACE reads and lists one entry per CDR3 protein. The sample has 650,000 to 900,000 distinct CDR3 sequences; about 62% are singletons. The sequenced material came from blood. This chain links TRBV7-9 with TRBJ1-4; no definite D call. The sequence came from a man aged 25 to 40 in good health. CDR3 bases: TGTGCCAGCAGCCCCTTAGGGTCTGAAAAACTGTTTTTT. Translated: CASSPLGSEKLFF.